The 23 T cell receptor beta chains given below trace back to one sample, sequenced in a study of CD8 T cells in ankylosing spondylitis (dated by TCRdb to about 2017). Libraries were constructed by 5' RACE. Sequencing instrument: Illumina HiSeq 2500. TCRdb reprocessing: public reads trimmed at Q25 with fastp, clones called with MiXCR, in-frame beta chains kept. Rows are combined by CDR3 protein, so each entry shows the most common genes and DNA. For this sample there are approximately 30,000 distinct CDR3 sequences; 7.2% appear just once. The ten biggest clones cover over 9.5% of the sample. Material: blood, either unsorted or a sorted T cell fraction (not recorded which). The source is a male donor with ankylosing spondylitis or in good health (not recorded which).

Ten or more counts support this clonotype. This chain connects TRBV11-2 to TRBJ2-5; unclear D gene. The CDR3 sequence is 14 residues long. The germline gives CDR1 SGHAT, CDR2 FQNNGV. The V end was cut by 5 bases, the J end by 0 bases, with 10 bases between. The DNA for the CDR3 is TGTGCCAGCAGCATTGGACGGCACCAAGAGACCCAGTACTTC. This encodes CASSIGRHQETQYF.

The sample holds many counts of this clonotype. This chain joins TRBV7-8 and TRBJ1-1; D unclear. V was clipped by 6 bases and J by 4 bases, with 15 bases between them. The germline gives CDR1 SGHVS, CDR2 FQNEAQ. The CDR3 consists of 14 residues. The CDR3 bases are TGTGCCAGCAGTCCGACGTGGGGTAGCACTGAAGCTTTCTTT. Translating it yields CASSPTWGSTEAFF. The full variable domain, rest sourced from reference TRBV7-8 and TRBJ1-1, is GAGVSQSPRYKVAKRGQDVALRCDPISGHVSLFWYQQALGQGPEFLTYFQNEAQLDKSGLPSDRFFAERPEGSVSTLKIQRTQQEDSAVYLCASSPTWGSTEAFFGQGTRLTVV.

This clonotype was detected ten times or more. DNA for the CDR3: TGTGCCAGCAGCCAACAGGGGGCAACCACTCTCTACACCTTC. Translated: CASSQQGATTLYTF. The chain employs TRBV11-2 and TRBJ1-2; TRBD1 matches 9 bases. The CDR3 runs to 14 residues. The J segment lost 10 bases and the V segment lost 5 bases, leaving 11 bases of the junction unmatched. Germline V gene lookup returns CDR1 SGHAT and CDR2 FQNNGV.

This clonotype appeared many times. V and J are TRBV28 and TRBJ2-7; no firm D call. The CDR3 spans 13 residues. CDR1 MDHEN and CDR2 SYDVKM come from the germline V gene. V was cut by 1 base and J by 7 bases, with 11 bases left in between. The CDR3 protein is CASSLSQLGEQYF. The CDR3 coding sequence is TGTGCCAGCAGTTTATCTCAGTTGGGGGAGCAGTACTTC.

This clonotype was found many times. The chain links TRBV30 to TRBJ1-5, with 7 bases identical to TRBD1. The germline V gene has CDR1 GTSNPN and CDR2 SVGIG (reference sequence). The CDR3 extends over 15 amino acids. Trimming took 2 bases from V and 3 from J; bases not matched to a gene: 7. In DNA, the CDR3 is TGTGCCTGGAGTTTCGGACAGGCCCCCAATCAGCCCCAGCATTTT. Its protein is CAWSFGQAPNQPQHF. Full variable domain (outside the CDR3, taken from reference TRBV30 and TRBJ1-5): SQTIHQWPATLVQPVGSPLSLECTVEGTSNPNLYWYRQAAGRGLQLLFYSVGIGQISSEVPQNLSASRPQDRQFILSSKKLLLSDSGFYLCAWSFGQAPNQPQHFGDGTRLSIL.

This clonotype was counted ten times or more. This sequence joins TRBV12-3 or TRBV12-4 and TRBJ2-1; D is perhaps TRBD1 (6 bases). V gave up 7 bases and J gave up 6 bases, with 16 bases separating them. This CDR3 region has 14 residues. CDR3 DNA: TGTGCCAGCACTCTCTCGACAGGAGGCAATGAGCAGTTCTTC. Protein sequence: CASTLSTGGNEQFF.

Within the sample, this clonotype is medium-sized. The genes are TRBV5-5 and TRBJ2-1, with 7 bases aligning to TRBD2. The CDR3 length is 15 residues. Germline V gives CDR1 SGHKS, CDR2 YYEKEE (reference sequence). V shed 5 bases and J 5 bases; nucleotides not matched to a gene: 10. In DNA, the CDR3 is TGTGCCAGCAGAATAACCCTGACTAGCCACAATGAGCAGTTCTTC. Its protein is CASRITLTSHNEQFF.

This clonotype was seen repeatedly, ten times or more. V gene TRBV15 combines with J gene TRBJ1-1; 8 bases match TRBD1. V gave up 1 base and J gave up 0 bases; unmatched junction bases: 4. Per the germline V gene, CDR1 is LNHNV and CDR2 is YYDKDF (reference sequence). The CDR3 spans 16 residues. The CDR3 DNA follows: TGTGCCACCAGCAGAGTAGGACAGGGCCTGAACACTGAAGCTTTCTTT. It yields the protein CATSRVGQGLNTEAFF.

There are a few counts of this clonotype. The chain employs TRBV7-2 and TRBJ1-4; D call uncertain. Trimming shortened V by 6 bases and J by 0 bases, and 11 bases separated the two germline ends. CDR1 and CDR2 from the germline V gene are SGHTA and FQGNSA. The CDR3 spans 15 residues. The CDR3 nucleotides read TGTGCCAGCAGTTTTAACGGGGCAACTAATGAAAAACTGTTTTTT. Amino acids: CASSFNGATNEKLFF.

This clonotype was recorded many times. V is TRBV29-1 and J is TRBJ1-2; possible D gene TRBD1, 5 bases. Trimming took off 3 bases at V and 7 bases at J, with 9 bases between the two ends. From germline, CDR1 is SQVTM and CDR2 ANQGSEA. The CDR3 sequence is 11 residues long. For the CDR3, the DNA is TGCAGCGTTGACCAGGGAAGTGGCTACACCTTC. Its translation is CSVDQGSGYTF. The full variable domain, rest sourced from reference TRBV29-1 and TRBJ1-2, is SAVISQKPSRDICQRGTSLTIQCQVDSQVTMMFWYRQQPGQSLTLIATANQGSEATYESGFVIDKFPISRPNLTFSTLTVSNMSPEDSSIYLCSVDQGSGYTFGSGTRLTVV.

V gene TRBV3-1 combines with J gene TRBJ1-2; the match to TRBD1 covers 7 bases. CDR1 and CDR2 from the germline V gene are LGHDT and YNNKEL (reference sequence). The CDR3 is 15 amino acids. With V trimmed by 1 base and J by 4 bases, 6 bases remained unmatched. CDR3 DNA sequence: TGTGCCAGCAGCCAAGTTACTACAGGGGTCTATGGCTACACCTTC. Translating it yields CASSQVTTGVYGYTF.

This clonotype was recorded many times. The chain recombines TRBV3-1 with TRBJ2-1; D could derive from TRBD1 or TRBD2 (5 bases each). Germline V gene lookup returns CDR1 LGHDT and CDR2 YNNKEL (reference sequence). This CDR3 is built from 14 residues. Trimming took off 4 bases at V and 8 bases at J, with 15 bases between the two ends. CDR3 region: CASSPRPRGDEQFF. CDR3 DNA sequence: TGTGCCAGCAGCCCCCGCCCGAGGGGCGATGAGCAGTTCTTC.

This clonotype appeared many times. J is TRBJ2-1 and V is TRBV6-4, with 7 nucleotides matching TRBD1. The CDR3 is 18 residues long. CDR1 and CDR2 (germline): MRHNA, SNTAGT. V lost 0 bases and J lost 0; bases outside the gene matches: 8. Here the CDR3 DNA reads TGTGCCAGCAGTGACTCCCCGACAGGGCGCAGCTCCTACAATGAGCAGTTCTTC. It yields the protein CASSDSPTGRSSYNEQFF.

Points on this clonotype: A much larger clone sits a single nucleotide away, making a read error possible. The CDR3 sequence is CVSSLDGVGQPQHF. The CDR3 nucleotides are TGTGTCAGCAGTTTAGACGGGGTCGGGCAGCCCCAGCATTTT. V and J are TRBV28 and TRBJ1-5, with D unclear. Germline CDR1 MDHEN, CDR2 SYDVKM. The CDR3 has 14 residues.

This clonotype has at least ten counts. This rearrangement joins TRBV12-3 or TRBV12-4 to TRBJ2-2; TRBD1 might be the D (5 bases). V lost 11 bases to trimming and J lost 6 bases, with 13 bases between them. This CDR3 has 12 amino acids. Written as DNA, the CDR3 is TGTGCCGGGGCGGATCCACCCGGGGAGCTGTTTTTT. Its translation is CAGADPPGELFF.

This clonotype was seen more than once but under ten times. The V gene is TRBV6-5, the J gene TRBJ1-3, with unresolved D. V dropped 4 bases and J dropped 4 bases, with 11 bases sitting between them. Per germline, CDR1 MNHEY and CDR2 SVGAGI. This CDR3 is 14 amino acids long. CDR3 sequence (DNA): TGTGCCAGCAGTTTAACCCAACTCGGAAACACCATATATTTT. Translating gives CASSLTQLGNTIYF.

This clonotype has only a few counts. The chain uses TRBV3-1 and TRBJ1-4, with a tentative D call TRBD1 (6 bases). There are 17 residues in the CDR3. V was trimmed by 10 bases and J by 8 bases, leaving 29 bases between them. Germline CDR1 and CDR2: LGHDT and YNNKEL (reference sequence). The CDR3 sequence: CATTPYPKGQRGEKLFF. The CDR3 DNA reads TGTGCCACCACCCCGTACCCTAAAGGACAGCGTGGCGAAAAACTGTTTTTT.

This clonotype was seen repeatedly, ten times or more. The chain uses TRBV10-3 and TRBJ2-1; 7 positions agree with TRBD1. Germline assignment: CDR1 ENHRY and CDR2 SYGVKD. The V segment lost 9 bases and the J segment 7 bases; nucleotides outside the gene matches: 9. CDR3 length: 13 residues. CDR3: CAMRDRAGNEQFF. CDR3 DNA sequence: TGTGCCATGCGTGACAGGGCAGGGAATGAGCAGTTCTTC.

The chain employs TRBV20-1 and TRBJ1-2; D remains unclear. The CDR3 totals 12 residues. V was shortened by 3 bases and J by 2 bases, with 7 bases between the two germline ends. Germline loops: CDR1 DFQATT, CDR2 SNEGSKA (reference sequence). The CDR3 protein is CSASRSNYGYTF. CDR3 coding DNA: TGCAGTGCTAGTCGTTCGAACTATGGCTACACCTTC.

V usage is TRBV7-8 and J usage is TRBJ2-1, with D hard to call. V was clipped by 3 bases and J by 6 bases, with 18 bases between them. This CDR3 is built from 16 residues. Looked up from germline, CDR1 is SGHVS and CDR2 is FQNEAQ. CDR3 protein: CASSLDTIIYPNEQFF. CDR3 coding DNA: TGTGCCAGCAGCTTGGATACTATCATCTACCCCAATGAGCAGTTCTTC.

This clonotype was detected ten times or more. The rearrangement uses TRBV5-1 and TRBJ2-2; 8 nucleotides agree with TRBD1. The CDR3 has 18 amino acids. Germline V lookup: CDR1 SGHRS, CDR2 YFSETQ. V gave up 4 bases and J gave up 5 bases; unmatched junction bases: 16. The CDR3 reads CASSLSGTGLTSTGELFF. In nucleotides, the CDR3 is TGCGCCAGCAGCCTCTCCGGGACAGGCCTTACTTCGACCGGGGAGCTGTTTTTT.

This chain uses TRBV6-1 with TRBJ2-7; TRBD1 or TRBD2 may be the D gene (5 bases each). Deletions cut 0 bases from V and 5 bases from J, with 5 bases between. The CDR3 sequence is 12 residues long. Germline CDR1 reads MNHNS; CDR2 reads SASEGT. CDR3 sequence (DNA): TGTGCCAGCAGTGAAGCGGGGGACGAGCAGTACTTC. Translating it yields CASSEAGDEQYF.

In this sample, this clonotype turned up many times. V and J are TRBV9 and TRBJ2-3; 13 bases are shared with TRBD2. The junction had 4 bases not matched to a gene; V was cut back by 3 bases and J by 0 bases. Per the germline V gene, CDR1 is SGDLS and CDR2 is YYNGEE. The CDR3 totals 17 residues. The CDR3 loop is CASSGGTSGISTDTQYF. The CDR3, as DNA: TGTGCCAGCAGCGGAGGGACTAGCGGGATTAGCACAGATACGCAGTATTTT.